These 16 T cell receptor beta chains share one sample of origin, sequenced in a study of human T cells and chemical hapten exposure. Noted time point: pre-sensitization, week 0. Treatment defined: therapeutic diphenylcyclopropenone sensitization with weekly scalp DPC. Each CDR3 protein is one row after TCRdb ran MiXCR on the RACE reads. The sample yields tens of thousands of distinct CDR3 sequences, around 9.9% seen once. The material was whole blood, obtained in connection with sensitization to the hapten diphenylcyclopropenone (DPC). The source is a woman between 45 and 65 years old with alopecia areata. Some clones in this sample may be carry-over from other donors' samples.

The rearrangement links TRBV7-9 to TRBJ1-2, with a tentative D call TRBD1 (5 bases). Trimming stripped 5 bases from V and 2 bases from J, with 12 bases between. Germline V gene sequence: CDR1 SEHNR, CDR2 FQNEAQ (reference sequence). There are 14 residues in the CDR3. CDR3 bases: TGTGCCAGCAGCCCAAGGGACCTAAACTATGGCTACACCTTC. Translation: CASSPRDLNYGYTF.

The chain links TRBV7-2 to TRBJ2-5, with D perhaps matching TRBD2 (6 bases). The CDR3 is made up of 14 amino acids. V was shortened by 0 bases and J by 5 bases, with 10 bases between the two germline ends. Looked up from germline, CDR1 is SGHTA and CDR2 is FQGNSA. CDR3: CASSLAGAGETQYF. CDR3 in DNA: TGTGCCAGCAGCTTAGCTGGGGCGGGGGAGACCCAGTACTTC.

The sample holds many counts of this clonotype. The chain is built from TRBV7-9 and TRBJ1-4, with D perhaps TRBD1 (6 bases). The CDR3 runs 15 residues. Germline CDR1 reads SEHNR; CDR2 reads FQNEAQ (reference sequence). V lost 5 bases and J lost 4, with 14 bases in between. The CDR3 coding sequence is TGTGCCAGCAGCCAAACGACAGGCTATAATGAAAAACTGTTTTTT. Encoded protein: CASSQTTGYNEKLFF.

The chain joins TRBV5-5 to TRBJ1-4; possible D gene TRBD1, 6 bases. V was pared by 4 bases and J by 8 bases, with 21 bases between. This CDR3 has 16 residues. Per germline, CDR1 SGHKS and CDR2 YYEKEE (reference sequence). Here the CDR3 DNA reads TGTGCCAGCAGCGCCTCCCCCACAGGGTACTACGAAAAACTGTTTTTT. Its translation: CASSASPTGYYEKLFF.

The chain carries TRBV5-5 and TRBJ1-1, with a possible D match to TRBD1 (6 bases). CDR1 is SGHKS, CDR2 YYEKEE, per germline (reference sequence). V gave up 2 bases and J gave up 5 bases, with 13 bases separating them. The CDR3 consists of 14 residues. The CDR3 reads CASSFAGEATEAFF. In DNA form, the CDR3 reads TGTGCCAGCAGCTTTGCAGGGGAGGCAACTGAAGCTTTCTTT.

The V call is TRBV6-5, the J call TRBJ2-7; the D is unclear. Germline values: CDR1 MNHEY, CDR2 SVGAGI. The CDR3 covers 15 residues. The V end was cut by 6 bases, the J end by 4 bases, with 19 bases between. CDR3 nucleotide sequence: TGTGCCAGCAGCCCCGACCCCGGCAGAAATTACGAGCAGTACTTC. Protein product: CASSPDPGRNYEQYF.

The chain couples TRBV6-2 or TRBV6-3 to TRBJ2-1; 13 bases map to TRBD2. Losses at the gene ends were 4 bases for V and 8 bases for J; bases not matched to a gene: 5. Germline CDR1 reads MNHEY; CDR2 reads SVGEGT. This CDR3 region has 15 residues. The DNA of the CDR3 is TGTGCCAGCAGTTTCCTTGGACTAGCGGGGGATGAGCAGTTCTTC. The encoded protein is CASSFLGLAGDEQFF.

This clonotype was counted many times. The chain couples TRBV5-1 to TRBJ2-3, with 8 bases aligning to TRBD2. In germline, CDR1 is SGHRS, CDR2 YFSETQ. The CDR3 contains 15 residues. V trimming: 2 bases; J trimming: 8 bases; junction bases outside the gene matches: 10. The CDR3 nucleotides are TGCGCCAGCAGCTTCCGGCGGGAGGAAGGTGGTACGCAGTATTTT. It encodes CASSFRREEGGTQYF.

The chain links TRBV28 to TRBJ2-4; D is undetermined. With 4 bases removed from V and 6 bases from J, the gap between germline ends came to 4 bases. There are 11 residues in the CDR3. Germline CDR1 is MDHEN and CDR2 is SYDVKM. CDR3 DNA: TGTGCCAGCAGTTACCTAAACATTCAGTACTTC. Amino acid sequence: CASSYLNIQYF.

This clonotype was observed a handful of times. The V and J genes are TRBV27 and TRBJ1-5, with D unclear. V shed 8 bases and J shed 6 bases, with 8 bases lying between them. This CDR3 is 11 amino acids long. From germline, CDR1 is MNHEY and CDR2 SMNVEV (reference sequence). This CDR3 reads CASGWGQPQHF. For the CDR3, the DNA is TGTGCCAGCGGCTGGGGTCAGCCCCAGCATTTT.

This clonotype was counted at least ten times. The chain combines TRBV28 with TRBJ1-5; D might be TRBD1 (5 bases). The CDR3 totals 15 residues. Germline V CDR1 and CDR2: MDHEN, SYDVKM. V was pared by 1 base and J by 3 bases, with 10 bases between. This CDR3 is CASSLLWGYNQPQHF. In nucleotides, the CDR3 is TGTGCCAGCAGTTTATTGTGGGGCTACAATCAGCCCCAGCATTTT. The whole variable domain, filled in from reference TRBV28 and TRBJ1-5, reads DVKVTQSSRYLVKRTGEKVFLECVQDMDHENMFWYRQDPGLGLRLIYFSYDVKMKEKGDIPEGYSVSREKKERFSLILESASTNQTSMYLCASSLLWGYNQPQHFGDGTRLSIL.

This clonotype was seen only a few times. V and J are TRBV19 and TRBJ2-7; maybe TRBD1 (6 bases). The CDR3 is 13 amino acids. Germline V lookup: CDR1 LNHDA, CDR2 SQIVND (reference sequence). Trimming took off 8 bases at V and 3 bases at J, with 14 bases between the two ends. The CDR3 DNA reads as TGTGCCAGTGCCCCGGGCAGGGGCTACGAGCAGTACTTC. Encoded protein: CASAPGRGYEQYF.

This clonotype was observed many times. This chain links TRBV18 with TRBJ2-6, with D uncertain. The CDR3 extends over 14 amino acids. The V gene's germline CDR1 is KGHSH and CDR2 LQKENI. The V gene lost 3 bases and the J gene lost 0 bases, with 3 bases spanning the gap. Written as DNA, the CDR3 is TGTGCCAGCTCACCTCCCTCTGGGGCCAACGTCCTGACTTTC. Translation: CASSPPSGANVLTF.

The V gene is TRBV20-1, the J gene TRBJ2-3; 12 bases are shared with TRBD2. Germline lookup yields CDR1 DFQATT and CDR2 SNEGSKA (reference sequence). The J segment lost 4 bases and the V segment lost 6 bases, leaving 5 bases of the junction unmatched. The CDR3 length is 14 residues. The CDR3 DNA reads as TGCAGTGCCGCGGGACTAGCGGGCGCAGATACGCAGTATTTT. It specifies CSAAGLAGADTQYF.

This clonotype was counted between two and nine times. The chain combines TRBV2 with TRBJ1-2; D not resolved. The germline CDR1 and CDR2 sequences are SNHLY and FYNNEI. There are 16 residues in the CDR3. V lost 0 bases and J 5 bases, leaving 16 bases between the germline ends. CDR3 DNA: TGTGCCAGCAGTGAAGCGCTTACCTACCGGCCTTATGGCTACACCTTC. Translation gives CASSEALTYRPYGYTF.

In its sample, this clonotype was seen a few times. This chain connects TRBV12-3 or TRBV12-4 to TRBJ1-2; unclear D gene. V lost 5 bases and J 3 bases, leaving 10 bases between the germline ends. The CDR3 length is 13 residues. For the CDR3, the DNA is TGTGCCAGCAGTCACGACGGGTACTATGGCTACACCTTC. Amino acids: CASSHDGYYGYTF.